This entry concerns a single TCR beta chain. The antigen is not known. These data originate in a study of identical twins. V was clipped by 1 base and J by 15 bases, with 19 bases between them. The CDR3 has 14 amino acids. Study outcomes and limitations: The models gave estimates that fell short of the out-of-frame TCR alpha sharing seen in monozygotic twins. Beta clonotypes that were abundant in cord blood contained fewer insertions, a pattern absent from memory repertoires.

TCRdb called the 5' RACE reads again in MiXCR, with one record for every CDR3 protein. This sample yields some 1,600,000 distinct CDR3 sequences, of which about 32% are seen a single time; about 0.27% belongs to the top ten. This TCR derives from a newborn girl in good health. The sequencing input was cord blood. V and J are TRBV12-3 or TRBV12-4 and TRBJ2-4; the D is unclear. CDR3 in amino acids: CASSLVRGSYERYF. The DNA of the CDR3 is TGTGCCAGCAGTTTAGTGCGCGGTTCCTACGAGCGGTACTTC.